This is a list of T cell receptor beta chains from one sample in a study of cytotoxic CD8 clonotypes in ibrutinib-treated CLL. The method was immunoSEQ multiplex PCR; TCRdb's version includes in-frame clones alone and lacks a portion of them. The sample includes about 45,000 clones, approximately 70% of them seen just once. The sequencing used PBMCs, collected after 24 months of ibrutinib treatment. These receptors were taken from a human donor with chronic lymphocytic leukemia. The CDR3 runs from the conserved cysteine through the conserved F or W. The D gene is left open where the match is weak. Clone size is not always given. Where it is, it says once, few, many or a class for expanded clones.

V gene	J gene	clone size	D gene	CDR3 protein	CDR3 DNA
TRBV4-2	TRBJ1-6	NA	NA	CASSRPGTSLHF	TGTGCCAGCAGCCGACCCGGGACGAGCCTCCACTTT
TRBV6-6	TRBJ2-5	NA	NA	CASSYRTGTTETQYF	TGTGCCAGCAGTTACCGAACCGGGACCACAGAGACCCAGTACTTC
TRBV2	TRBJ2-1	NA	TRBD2	CASSVPGLAVNEQFF	TGTGCCAGCAGCGTTCCGGGACTAGCGGTTAATGAGCAGTTCTTC
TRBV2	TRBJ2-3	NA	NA	CASSGGLYTDTQYF	TGTGCCAGCAGTGGGGGACTTTACACAGATACGCAGTATTTT
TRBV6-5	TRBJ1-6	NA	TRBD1	CASTGGYNSPLHF	TGTGCCAGCACAGGGGGCTATAATTCACCCCTCCACTTT
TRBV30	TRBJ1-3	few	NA	CAWSVLGNTIYF	TGTGCCTGGAGTGTACTTGGAAACACCATATATTTT
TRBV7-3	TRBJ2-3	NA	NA	CASSLSGGTSSFDTQYF	TGTGCCAGCAGCTTATCAGGTGGGACTTCGAGTTTCGATACGCAGTATTTT
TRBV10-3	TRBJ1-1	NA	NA	CAGAGPNTEAFF	TGTGCCGGGGCCGGCCCGAACACTGAAGCTTTCTTT
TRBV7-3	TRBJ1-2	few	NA	CASSLNPGPPTSGYTF	TGTGCCAGCAGCTTAAACCCAGGTCCGCCTACGAGTGGCTACACCTTC
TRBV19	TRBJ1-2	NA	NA	CATRETDLPGYTF	TGTGCCACCAGAGAGACGGATCTTCCCGGCTACACCTTC
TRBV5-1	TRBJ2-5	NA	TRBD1	CASSLEGGRAETQYF	TGCGCCAGCAGCTTGGAAGGGGGCAGAGCAGAGACCCAGTACTTC
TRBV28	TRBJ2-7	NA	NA	CASSPPGWASNEQYF	TGTGCCAGCAGTCCCCCGGGATGGGCTAGCAACGAGCAGTACTTC
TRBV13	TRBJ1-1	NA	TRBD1	CASSLMRGQGAFF	TGTGCCAGCAGCTTAATGCGGGGACAGGGTGCTTTCTTT
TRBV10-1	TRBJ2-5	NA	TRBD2	CASSERGGKTQYF	TGCGCCAGCAGTGAGCGCGGGGGTAAGACCCAGTACTTC
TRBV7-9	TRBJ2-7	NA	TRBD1	CASSLRTGDEQYF	TGTGCCAGCAGCTTAAGGACAGGGGACGAGCAGTACTTC
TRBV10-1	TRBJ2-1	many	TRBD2	CASSESRTSGINKQFF	TGCGCCAGCAGTGAGTCGAGGACTAGCGGGATAAATAAACAGTTCTTC
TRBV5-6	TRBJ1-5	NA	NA	CASSLSNQPQHF	TGTGCCAGCAGCCTGAGCAATCAGCCCCAGCATTTT
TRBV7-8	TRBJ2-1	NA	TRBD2	CASISGIPGLAGINEQFF	TGTGCCAGCATAAGTGGAATCCCGGGACTAGCGGGAATAAATGAGCAGTTCTTC
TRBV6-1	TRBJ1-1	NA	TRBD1	CASKGGTGNTEAFF	TGTGCCAGCAAAGGGGGGACAGGAAACACTGAAGCTTTCTTT
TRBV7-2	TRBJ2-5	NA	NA	CASSLARGTKTQYF	TGTGCCAGCAGCTTAGCGAGGGGGACGAAGACCCAGTACTTC
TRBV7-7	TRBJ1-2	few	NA	CASSLASSGYTF	TGTGCTAGCAGCTTAGCATCAAGCGGCTACACCTTC
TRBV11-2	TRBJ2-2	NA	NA	CASSLVMNTGELFF	TGTGCCAGCAGCTTGGTTATGAACACCGGGGAGCTGTTTTTT
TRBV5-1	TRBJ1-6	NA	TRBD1	CASSRLPGQALPGVHF	TGCGCCAGCAGCCGCCTTCCGGGACAGGCGCTACCCGGGGTCCACTTT
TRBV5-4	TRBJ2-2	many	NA	CAKGPTNTGELFF	TGTGCCAAAGGACCTACGAACACCGGGGAGCTGTTTTTT
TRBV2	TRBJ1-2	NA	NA	CASSGWGTNYGYTF	TGTGCCAGCAGCGGATGGGGGACTAACTATGGCTACACCTTC
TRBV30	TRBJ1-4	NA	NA	CASEEGGGEKLFF	TGTGCCTCCGAAGAGGGGGGAGGTGAAAAACTGTTTTTT
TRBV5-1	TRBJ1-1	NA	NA	CASSPWQRAEAFF	TGCGCCAGCAGCCCCTGGCAGCGGGCTGAAGCTTTCTTT